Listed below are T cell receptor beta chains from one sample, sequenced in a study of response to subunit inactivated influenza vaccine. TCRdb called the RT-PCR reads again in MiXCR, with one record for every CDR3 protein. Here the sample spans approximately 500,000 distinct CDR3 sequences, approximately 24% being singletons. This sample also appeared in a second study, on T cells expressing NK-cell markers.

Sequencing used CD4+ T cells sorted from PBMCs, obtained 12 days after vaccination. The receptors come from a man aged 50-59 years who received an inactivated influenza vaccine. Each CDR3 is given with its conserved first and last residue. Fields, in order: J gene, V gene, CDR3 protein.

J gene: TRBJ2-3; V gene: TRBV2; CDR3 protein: CASSEAPDTEYF
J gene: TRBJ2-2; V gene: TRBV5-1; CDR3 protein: CASSLRRVSNTGELFF
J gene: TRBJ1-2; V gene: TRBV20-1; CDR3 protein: CSARDGGTTMGGYTF
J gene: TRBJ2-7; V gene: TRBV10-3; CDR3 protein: CAIRGDSYEQYF
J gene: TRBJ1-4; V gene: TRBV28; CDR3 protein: CASSLTGTGEKLFF
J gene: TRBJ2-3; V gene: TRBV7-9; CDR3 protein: CASREDTQYF
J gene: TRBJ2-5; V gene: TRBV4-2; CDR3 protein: CASSQDRTQSWTQYF
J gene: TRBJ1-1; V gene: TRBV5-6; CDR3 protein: CASSLGPDRIYMNTEAFF
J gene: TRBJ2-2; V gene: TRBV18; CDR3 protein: CASSPQGGGGTGELFF
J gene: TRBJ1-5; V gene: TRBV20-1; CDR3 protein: CSVGTANQPQHF
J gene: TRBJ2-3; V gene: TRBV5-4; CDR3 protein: CASSWGTDTQYF
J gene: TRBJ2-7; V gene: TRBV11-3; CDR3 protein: CASSLGARTGRGEQYF
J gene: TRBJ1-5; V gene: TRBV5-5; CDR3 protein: CASSREFSNQPQHF
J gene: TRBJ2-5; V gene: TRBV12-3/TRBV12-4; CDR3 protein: CASSSSRDGETQYF
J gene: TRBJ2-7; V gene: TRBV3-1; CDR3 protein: CASSRTAGNWPEQYF
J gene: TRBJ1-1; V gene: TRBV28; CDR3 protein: CASRRGYNTEAFF